The rows below give T cell receptor beta chains drawn from one sample of a study of CD8 T cells in ankylosing spondylitis. TCRdb reprocessed the 5' RACE reads with MiXCR, giving one entry per CDR3 protein. The data hold 250,000 or so distinct CDR3 sequences, with over 15% observed a single time. Specimen: blood, either unsorted or a sorted T cell fraction (not recorded which). Every receptor here comes from a male donor with ankylosing spondylitis or in good health (not recorded which). Both conserved end residues are part of each CDR3. D genes are given only for firm matches. Clone size is stated in some rows and not others, as once, few, many or a class when expanded.

clone size,CDR3 length,J gene,V gene,D gene,CDR3 protein,CDR3 DNA
NA,10,TRBJ1-4,TRBV20-1,NA,CSALGGGVFF,TGCAGTGCCCTCGGAGGGGGGGTGTTTTTT
few,13,TRBJ2-7,TRBV29-1,NA,CSVEDGNSYEQYF,TGCAGCGTTGAGGACGGGAACTCCTACGAGCAGTACTTC
few,13,TRBJ1-2,TRBV14,TRBD1,CASAATGNYGYTF,TGTGCCAGCGCGGCGACAGGGAATTATGGCTACACCTTC
NA,14,TRBJ1-2,TRBV4-2,NA,CASSQDPGDYGYTF,TGTGCCAGCAGCCAAGACCCGGGAGACTATGGCTACACCTTC
NA,12,TRBJ2-2,TRBV14,NA,CASSQVTGELFF,TGTGCCAGCAGCCAAGTCACCGGGGAGCTGTTTTTT
many,15,TRBJ2-1,TRBV9,NA,CASSPRLTIYNEQFF,TGTGCCAGCAGCCCTCGACTTACCATCTACAATGAGCAGTTCTTC
NA,14,TRBJ2-3,TRBV12-3/TRBV12-4,TRBD2,CASSLAGAPDTQYF,TGTGCCAGCAGTCTAGCGGGAGCCCCAGATACGCAGTATTTT
NA,16,TRBJ2-2,TRBV4-2,TRBD1,CASSQGQGLNTGELFF,TGTGCCAGCAGCCAGGGACAGGGGCTGAACACCGGGGAGCTGTTTTTT
NA,14,TRBJ2-1,TRBV4-3,TRBD1,CASSPRGPYNEQFF,TGCGCCAGCAGCCCTAGGGGGCCCTACAATGAGCAGTTCTTC
once,13,TRBJ2-7,TRBV29-1,NA,CSVGGDNPYEQYF,TGCAGCGTTGGGGGGGACAACCCCTACGAGCAGTACTTC
few,16,TRBJ2-1,TRBV20-1,NA,CSARGDATRELGEQFF,TGCAGTGCTAGAGGCGACGCCACCCGTGAGTTGGGTGAGCAGTTCTTC
NA,14,TRBJ2-3,TRBV6-1,TRBD2,CASSIRDYTDTQYF,TGTGCCAGCAGTATCCGGGACTACACAGATACGCAGTATTTT
NA,16,TRBJ2-1,TRBV6-5,TRBD1,CASSFGTGIYLHEQFF,TGTGCCAGCAGTTTTGGGACAGGGATCTACCTTCATGAGCAGTTCTTC
NA,16,TRBJ1-1,TRBV2,NA,CASSDSSVEGHTEAFF,TGTGCCAGCAGTGACTCGTCGGTGGAAGGTCACACTGAAGCTTTCTTT
NA,16,TRBJ2-3,TRBV18,NA,CASSPLGGIGTDTQYF,TGTGCCAGCTCACCACTAGGTGGGATCGGAACAGATACGCAGTATTTT
NA,17,TRBJ2-3,TRBV10-2,TRBD2,CASSELMGGRWTDTQYF,TGCGCCAGCAGTGAGCTAATGGGCGGGAGGTGGACAGATACGCAGTATTTT
NA,14,TRBJ2-7,TRBV11-2,TRBD2,CASSRSRENYEQYF,TGTGCCAGCAGCCGGTCGCGGGAGAACTACGAGCAGTACTTC
few,16,TRBJ1-5,TRBV15,NA,CATSRDKGNSNQPQHF,TGTGCCACCAGCAGAGATAAAGGGAATAGCAATCAGCCCCAGCATTTT
NA,12,TRBJ2-1,TRBV5-6,NA,CASSLGIGEQFF,TGTGCCAGCAGCTTGGGAATTGGCGAGCAGTTCTTC
many,14,TRBJ2-7,TRBV12-3/TRBV12-4,NA,CASSLSGAGHEQYF,TGTGCCAGCAGTTTATCGGGAGCTGGCCACGAGCAGTACTTC
many,16,TRBJ2-1,TRBV27,NA,CASSVTLLWSYNEQFF,TGTGCCAGCAGTGTGACTCTTCTTTGGTCCTACAATGAGCAGTTCTTC
few,16,TRBJ2-1,TRBV6-5,TRBD1,CASSYTRGLTGNEQFF,TGTGCCAGCAGTTACACCAGGGGGCTCACGGGCAATGAGCAGTTCTTC